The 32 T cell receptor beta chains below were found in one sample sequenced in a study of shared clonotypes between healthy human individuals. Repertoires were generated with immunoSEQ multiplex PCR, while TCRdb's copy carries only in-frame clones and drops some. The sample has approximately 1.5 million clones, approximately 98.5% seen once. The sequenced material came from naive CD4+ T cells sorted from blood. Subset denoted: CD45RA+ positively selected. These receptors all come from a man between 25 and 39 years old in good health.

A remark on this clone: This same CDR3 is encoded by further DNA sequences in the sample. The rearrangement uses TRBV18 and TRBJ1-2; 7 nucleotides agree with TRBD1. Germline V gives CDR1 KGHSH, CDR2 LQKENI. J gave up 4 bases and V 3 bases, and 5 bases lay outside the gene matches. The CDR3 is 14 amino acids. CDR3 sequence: CASSPPDRAYGYTF. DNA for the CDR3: TGTGCCAGCTCACCTCCCGACAGGGCCTATGGCTACACCTTC.

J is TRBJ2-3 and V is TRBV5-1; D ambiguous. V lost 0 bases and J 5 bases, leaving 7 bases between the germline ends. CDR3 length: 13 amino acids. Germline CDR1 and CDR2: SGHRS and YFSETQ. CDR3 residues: CASSLEAVDTQYF. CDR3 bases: TGCGCCAGCAGCTTGGAGGCGGTAGATACGCAGTATTTT.

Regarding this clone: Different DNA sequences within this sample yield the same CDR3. Here the CDR3 reads CASSLGAYGYTF. The CDR3 bases are TGTGCCAGCAGTTTGGGGGCCTATGGCTACACCTTC. The genes are TRBV28 and TRBJ1-2; possible D gene TRBD1, 6 bases. The CDR3 contains 12 residues. Germline V lookup: CDR1 MDHEN, CDR2 SYDVKM. V dropped 3 bases and J dropped 4 bases, with 6 bases sitting between them.

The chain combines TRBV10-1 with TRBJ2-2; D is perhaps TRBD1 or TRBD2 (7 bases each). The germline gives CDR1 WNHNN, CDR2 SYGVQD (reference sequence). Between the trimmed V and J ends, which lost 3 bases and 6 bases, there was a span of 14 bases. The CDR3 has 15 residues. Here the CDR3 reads CASSDRGRAPGELFF. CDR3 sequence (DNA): TGCGCCAGCAGTGACAGGGGGAGGGCCCCCGGGGAGCTGTTTTTT.

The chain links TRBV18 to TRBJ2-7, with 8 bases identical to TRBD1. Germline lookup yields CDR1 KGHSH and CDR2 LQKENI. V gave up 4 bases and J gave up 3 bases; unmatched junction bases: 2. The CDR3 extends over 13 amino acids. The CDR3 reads CASSRTGNYEQYF. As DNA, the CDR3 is TGTGCCAGCTCACGGACAGGGAACTACGAGCAGTACTTC.

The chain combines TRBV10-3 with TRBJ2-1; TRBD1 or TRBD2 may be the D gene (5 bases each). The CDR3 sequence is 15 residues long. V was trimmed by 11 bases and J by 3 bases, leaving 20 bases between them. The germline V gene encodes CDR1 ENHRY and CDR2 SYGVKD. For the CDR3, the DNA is TGTGCCTCCCGCTCCCCCCGGGACGGCTACAATGAGCAGTTCTTC. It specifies CASRSPRDGYNEQFF.

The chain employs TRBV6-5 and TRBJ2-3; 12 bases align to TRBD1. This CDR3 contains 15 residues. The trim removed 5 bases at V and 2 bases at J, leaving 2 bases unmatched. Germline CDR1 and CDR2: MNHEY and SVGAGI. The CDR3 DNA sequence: TGTGCCAGCAGTGGGACAGGGGGCTTCACAGATACGCAGTATTTT. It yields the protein CASSGTGGFTDTQYF.

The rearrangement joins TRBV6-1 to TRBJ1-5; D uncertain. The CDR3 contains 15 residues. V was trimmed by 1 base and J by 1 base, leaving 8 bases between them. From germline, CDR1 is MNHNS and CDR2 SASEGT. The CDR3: CASSEGLGSNQPQHF. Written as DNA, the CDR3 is TGTGCCAGCAGTGAAGGCCTAGGGAGCAATCAGCCCCAGCATTTT.

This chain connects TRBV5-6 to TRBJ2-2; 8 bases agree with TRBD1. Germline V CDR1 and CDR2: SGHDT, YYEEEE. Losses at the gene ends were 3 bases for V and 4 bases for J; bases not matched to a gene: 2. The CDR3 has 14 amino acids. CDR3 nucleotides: TGTGCCAGCAGCTGGACAGGGCGCACCGGGGAGCTGTTTTTT. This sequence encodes CASSWTGRTGELFF.

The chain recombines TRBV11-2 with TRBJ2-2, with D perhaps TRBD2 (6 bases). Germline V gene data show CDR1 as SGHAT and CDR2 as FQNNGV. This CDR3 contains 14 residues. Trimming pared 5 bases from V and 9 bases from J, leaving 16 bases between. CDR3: CASSPLGGSRELFF. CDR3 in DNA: TGTGCCAGCAGCCCGCTGGGGGGATCCCGGGAGCTGTTTTTT.

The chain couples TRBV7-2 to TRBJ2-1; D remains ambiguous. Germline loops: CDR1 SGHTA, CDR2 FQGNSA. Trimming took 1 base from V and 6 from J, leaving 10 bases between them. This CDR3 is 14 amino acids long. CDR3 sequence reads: CASSLDYHGNEQFF. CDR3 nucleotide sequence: TGTGCCAGCAGCTTAGACTACCACGGCAATGAGCAGTTCTTC.

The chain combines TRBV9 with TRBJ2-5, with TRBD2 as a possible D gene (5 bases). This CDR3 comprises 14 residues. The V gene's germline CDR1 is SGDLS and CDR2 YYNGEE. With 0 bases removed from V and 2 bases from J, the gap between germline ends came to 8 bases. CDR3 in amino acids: CASSVGSAQETQYF. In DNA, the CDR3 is TGTGCCAGCAGCGTAGGTAGCGCACAAGAGACCCAGTACTTC.

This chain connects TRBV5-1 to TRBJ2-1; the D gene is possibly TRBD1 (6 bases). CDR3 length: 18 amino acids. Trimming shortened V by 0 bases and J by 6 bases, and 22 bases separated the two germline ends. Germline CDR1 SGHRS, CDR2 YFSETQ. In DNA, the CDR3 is TGCGCCAGCAGCTTGGATAGATACAGGGTAAGGGGACCCAATGAGCAGTTCTTC. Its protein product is CASSLDRYRVRGPNEQFF. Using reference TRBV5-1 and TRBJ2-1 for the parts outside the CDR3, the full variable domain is KAGVTQTPRYLIKTRGQQVTLSCSPISGHRSVSWYQQTPGQGLQFLFEYFSETQRNKGNFPGRFSGRQFSNSRSEMNVSTLELGDSALYLCASSLDRYRVRGPNEQFFGPGTRLTVL.

CDR3 sequence (DNA): TGCAGCGTTGGACACTCTGGAAACACCATATATTTT. Translated, it gives CSVGHSGNTIYF. This sequence joins TRBV29-1 and TRBJ1-3; unclear D gene. The CDR3 covers 12 residues. V lost 4 bases and J 0 bases, leaving 4 bases between the germline ends. The germline CDR1 and CDR2 sequences are SQVTM and ANQGSEA.

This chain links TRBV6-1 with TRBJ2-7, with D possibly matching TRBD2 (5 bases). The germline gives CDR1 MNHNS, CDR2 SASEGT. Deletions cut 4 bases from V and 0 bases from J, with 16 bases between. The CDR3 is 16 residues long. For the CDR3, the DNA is TGTGCCAGCAGTGGATCCGGGGAGACTCGCTCCTACGAGCAGTACTTC. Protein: CASSGSGETRSYEQYF.

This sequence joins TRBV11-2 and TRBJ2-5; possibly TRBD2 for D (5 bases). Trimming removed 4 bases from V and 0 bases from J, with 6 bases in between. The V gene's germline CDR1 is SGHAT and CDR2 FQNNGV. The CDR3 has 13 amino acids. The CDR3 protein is CASSSGNQETQYF. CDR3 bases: TGTGCCAGCAGCTCCGGGAACCAAGAGACCCAGTACTTC.

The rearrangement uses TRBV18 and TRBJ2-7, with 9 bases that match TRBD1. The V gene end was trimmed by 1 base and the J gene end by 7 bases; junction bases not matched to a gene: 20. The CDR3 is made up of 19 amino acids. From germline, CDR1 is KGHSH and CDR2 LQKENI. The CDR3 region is CASSPLGSLNGQGRIEQYF. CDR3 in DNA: TGTGCCAGCTCACCACTCGGGTCCCTAAACGGACAGGGGAGGATTGAGCAGTACTTC.

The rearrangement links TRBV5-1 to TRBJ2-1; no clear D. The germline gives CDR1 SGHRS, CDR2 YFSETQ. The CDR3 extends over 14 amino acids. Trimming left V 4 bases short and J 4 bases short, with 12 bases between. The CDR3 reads CASSPFNSYNEQFF. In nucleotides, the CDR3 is TGCGCCAGCAGCCCCTTCAATAGTTACAATGAGCAGTTCTTC.

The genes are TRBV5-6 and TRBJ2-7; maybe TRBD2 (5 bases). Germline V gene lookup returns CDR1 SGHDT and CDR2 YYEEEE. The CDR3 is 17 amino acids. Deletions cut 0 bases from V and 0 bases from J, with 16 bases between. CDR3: CASSLELQRLHSYEQYF. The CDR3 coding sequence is TGTGCCAGCAGCTTGGAGCTTCAGCGGTTACACTCCTACGAGCAGTACTTC.

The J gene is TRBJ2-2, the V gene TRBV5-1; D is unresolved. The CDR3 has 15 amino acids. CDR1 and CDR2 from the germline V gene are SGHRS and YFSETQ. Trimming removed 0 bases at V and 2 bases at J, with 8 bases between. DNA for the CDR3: TGCGCCAGCAGCTTGGTGTCATCTAACACCGGGGAGCTGTTTTTT. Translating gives CASSLVSSNTGELFF. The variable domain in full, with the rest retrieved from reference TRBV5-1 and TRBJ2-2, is KAGVTQTPRYLIKTRGQQVTLSCSPISGHRSVSWYQQTPGQGLQFLFEYFSETQRNKGNFPGRFSGRQFSNSRSEMNVSTLELGDSALYLCASSLVSSNTGELFFGEGSRLTVL.

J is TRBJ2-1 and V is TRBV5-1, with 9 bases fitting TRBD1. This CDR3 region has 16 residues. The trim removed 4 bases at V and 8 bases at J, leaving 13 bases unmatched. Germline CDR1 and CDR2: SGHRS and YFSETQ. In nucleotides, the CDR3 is TGCGCCAGCAGCATGGGCCCGGGACAGGGTTGGGATGAGCAGTTCTTC. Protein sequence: CASSMGPGQGWDEQFF.

CDR3 sequence (DNA): TGTGCCAGCAGCGGTAGCGGGAGGGTCCGGGATACGCAGTATTTT. Encoded protein: CASSGSGRVRDTQYF. The chain is built from TRBV13 and TRBJ2-3, with 11 bases aligning to TRBD2. CDR3 length: 15 amino acids. The junction had 7 bases not matched to a gene; V was cut back by 5 bases and J by 6 bases. Germline values: CDR1 PRHDT, CDR2 FYEKMQ (reference sequence).

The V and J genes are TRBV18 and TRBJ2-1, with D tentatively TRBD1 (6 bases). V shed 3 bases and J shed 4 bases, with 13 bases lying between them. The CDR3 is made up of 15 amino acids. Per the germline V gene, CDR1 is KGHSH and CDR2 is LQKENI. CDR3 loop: CASSPSGTSYNEQFF. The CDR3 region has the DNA TGTGCCAGCTCACCCTCCGGGACAAGTTACAATGAGCAGTTCTTC.

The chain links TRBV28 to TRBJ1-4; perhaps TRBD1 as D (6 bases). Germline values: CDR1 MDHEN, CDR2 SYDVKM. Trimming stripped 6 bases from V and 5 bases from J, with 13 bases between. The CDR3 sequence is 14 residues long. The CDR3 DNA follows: TGTGCCAGCAGGCTAGGGGGGGGGAATGAAAAACTGTTTTTT. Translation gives CASRLGGGNEKLFF.

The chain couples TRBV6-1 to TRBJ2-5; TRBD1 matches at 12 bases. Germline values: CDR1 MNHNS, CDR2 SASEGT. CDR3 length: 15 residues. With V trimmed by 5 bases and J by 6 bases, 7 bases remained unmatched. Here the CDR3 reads CASSHGTGGKQTQYF. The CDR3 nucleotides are TGTGCCAGCAGTCACGGGACAGGGGGCAAACAGACCCAGTACTTC.

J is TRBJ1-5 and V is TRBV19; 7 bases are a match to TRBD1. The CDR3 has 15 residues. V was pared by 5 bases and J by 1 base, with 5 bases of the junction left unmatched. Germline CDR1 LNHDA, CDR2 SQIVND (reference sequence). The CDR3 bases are TGTGCCAGTAGTTCATACAGGGGAAGCAATCAGCCCCAGCATTTT. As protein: CASSSYRGSNQPQHF.

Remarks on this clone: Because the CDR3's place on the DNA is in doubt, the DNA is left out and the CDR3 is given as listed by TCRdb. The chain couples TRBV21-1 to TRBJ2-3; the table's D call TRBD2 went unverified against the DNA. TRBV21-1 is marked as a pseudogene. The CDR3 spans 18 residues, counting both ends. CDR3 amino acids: CASSNWAGGTPLGDTQYF.

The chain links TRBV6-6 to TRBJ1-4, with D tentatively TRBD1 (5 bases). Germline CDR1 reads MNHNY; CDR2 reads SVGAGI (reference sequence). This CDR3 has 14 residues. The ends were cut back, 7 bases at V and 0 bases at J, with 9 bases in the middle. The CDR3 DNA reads TGTGCCAGCACCCAGACAGCAACTAATGAAAAACTGTTTTTT. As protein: CASTQTATNEKLFF.

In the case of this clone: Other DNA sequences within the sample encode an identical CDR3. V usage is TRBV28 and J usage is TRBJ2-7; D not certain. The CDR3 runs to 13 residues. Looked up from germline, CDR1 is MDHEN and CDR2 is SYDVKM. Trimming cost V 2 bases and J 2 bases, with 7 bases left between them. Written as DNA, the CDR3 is TGTGCCAGCAGTTTAACCTCACCCTACGAGCAGTACTTC. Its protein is CASSLTSPYEQYF.

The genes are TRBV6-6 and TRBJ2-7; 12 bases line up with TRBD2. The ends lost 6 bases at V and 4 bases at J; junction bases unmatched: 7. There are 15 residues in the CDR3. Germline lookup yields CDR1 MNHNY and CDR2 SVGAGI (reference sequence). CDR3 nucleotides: TGTGCCAGCAGGGCTAGCGGGAGGGCCGAGTACGAGCAGTACTTC. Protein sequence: CASRASGRAEYEQYF.

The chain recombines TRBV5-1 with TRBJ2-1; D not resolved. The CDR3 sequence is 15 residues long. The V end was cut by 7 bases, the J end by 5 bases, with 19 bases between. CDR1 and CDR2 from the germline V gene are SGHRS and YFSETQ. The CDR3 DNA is TGCGCCAGCGGGTGGGCTCCCTCAGTGGACAATGAGCAGTTCTTC. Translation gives CASGWAPSVDNEQFF. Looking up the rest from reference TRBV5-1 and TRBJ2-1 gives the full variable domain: KAGVTQTPRYLIKTRGQQVTLSCSPISGHRSVSWYQQTPGQGLQFLFEYFSETQRNKGNFPGRFSGRQFSNSRSEMNVSTLELGDSALYLCASGWAPSVDNEQFFGPGTRLTVL.

In DNA form, the CDR3 reads TGTGCCAGCTCACCACAAGTCGTGCAGGTAGAAGCTTTCTTT. Protein product: CASSPQVVQVEAFF. This chain joins TRBV18 and TRBJ1-1; unclear D gene. Germline V gene data show CDR1 as KGHSH and CDR2 as LQKENI. The germline V and J ends were trimmed by 1 base and 8 bases, with 14 bases remaining between them. There are 14 residues in the CDR3.